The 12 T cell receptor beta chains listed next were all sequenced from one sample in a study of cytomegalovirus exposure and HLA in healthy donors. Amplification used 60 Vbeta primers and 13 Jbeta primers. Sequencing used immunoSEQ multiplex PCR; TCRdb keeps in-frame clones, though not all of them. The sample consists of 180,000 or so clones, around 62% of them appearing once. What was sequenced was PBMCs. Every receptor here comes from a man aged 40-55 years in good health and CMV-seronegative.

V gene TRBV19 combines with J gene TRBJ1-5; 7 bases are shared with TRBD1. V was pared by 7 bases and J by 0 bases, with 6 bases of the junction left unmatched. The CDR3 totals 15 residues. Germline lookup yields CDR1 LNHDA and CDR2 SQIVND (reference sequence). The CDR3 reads CASILQGNSNQPQHF. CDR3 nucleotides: TGTGCCAGTATCCTACAGGGGAATAGCAATCAGCCCCAGCATTTT.

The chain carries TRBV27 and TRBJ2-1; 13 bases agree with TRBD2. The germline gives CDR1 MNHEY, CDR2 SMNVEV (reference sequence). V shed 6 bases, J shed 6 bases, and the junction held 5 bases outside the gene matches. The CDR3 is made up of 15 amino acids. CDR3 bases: TGTGCCAGCAGCCCCTGGACTAGCGGGGGCAATGAGCAGTTCTTC. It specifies CASSPWTSGGNEQFF.

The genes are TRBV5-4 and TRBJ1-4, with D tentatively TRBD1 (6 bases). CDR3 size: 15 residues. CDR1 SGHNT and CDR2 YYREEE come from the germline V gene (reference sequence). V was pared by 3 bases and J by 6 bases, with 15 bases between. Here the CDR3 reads CASSSNRENHEKLFF. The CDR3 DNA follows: TGTGCCAGCAGCTCCAACAGGGAAAATCATGAAAAACTGTTTTTT.

The CDR3 is CASSIAGTEAFF. The CDR3 DNA reads TGTGCCAGTAGTATAGCGGGCACTGAAGCTTTCTTT. V and J are TRBV19 and TRBJ1-1; D gene ambiguous. Germline values: CDR1 LNHDA, CDR2 SQIVND (reference sequence). Trimming removed 1 base at V and 4 bases at J, with 4 bases between. The CDR3 length is 12 residues.

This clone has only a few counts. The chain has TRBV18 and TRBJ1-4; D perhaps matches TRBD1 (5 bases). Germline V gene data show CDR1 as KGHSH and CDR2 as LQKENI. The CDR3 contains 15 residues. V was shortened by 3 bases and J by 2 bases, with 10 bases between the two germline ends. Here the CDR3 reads CASSPRGGTNEKLFF. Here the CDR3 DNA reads TGTGCCAGCTCACCTCGCGGGGGGACTAATGAAAAACTGTTTTTT.

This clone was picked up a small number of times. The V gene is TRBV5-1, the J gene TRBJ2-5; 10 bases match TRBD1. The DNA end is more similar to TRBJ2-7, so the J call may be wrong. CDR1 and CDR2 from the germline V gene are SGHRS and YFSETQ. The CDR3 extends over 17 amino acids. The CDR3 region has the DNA TGCGCCAGCAGCTTAACTCCGGGACAGGGGATCTCCTACGAGCAGTACTTC. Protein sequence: CASSLTPGQGISYEQYF.

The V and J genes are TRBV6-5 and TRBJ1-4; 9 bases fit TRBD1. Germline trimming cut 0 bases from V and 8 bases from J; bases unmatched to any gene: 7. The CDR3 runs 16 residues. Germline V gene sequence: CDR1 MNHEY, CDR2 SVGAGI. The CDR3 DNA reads TGTGCCAGCAGTTACTCCCGACAGGGGGAGCGAGAAAAACTGTTTTTT. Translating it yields CASSYSRQGEREKLFF.

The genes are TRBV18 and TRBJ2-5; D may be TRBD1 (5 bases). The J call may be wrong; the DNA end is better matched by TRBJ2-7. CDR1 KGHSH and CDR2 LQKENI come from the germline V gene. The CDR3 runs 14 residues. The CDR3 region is CASSPLTAFYEQYF. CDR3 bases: TGTGCCAGCTCACCTCTGACAGCGTTCTACGAGCAGTACTTC.

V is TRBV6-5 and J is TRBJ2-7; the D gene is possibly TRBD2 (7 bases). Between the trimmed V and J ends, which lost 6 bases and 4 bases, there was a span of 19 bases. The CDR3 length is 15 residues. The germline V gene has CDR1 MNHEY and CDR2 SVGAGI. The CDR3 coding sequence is TGTGCCAGCAGCACAGAGGGAGGGGGGGGTTACGAGCAGTACTTC. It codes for CASSTEGGGGYEQYF.

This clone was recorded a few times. CDR3 DNA: TGTGCCAGTCTTGCGGCAGGGCTGGGGACTGAAGCTTTCTTT. Its translation is CASLAAGLGTEAFF. V gene TRBV19 combines with J gene TRBJ1-1; TRBD1 is a possible D gene (5 bases). Germline CDR1 is LNHDA and CDR2 is SQIVND (reference sequence). V lost 8 bases and J 5 bases, leaving 18 bases between the germline ends. The CDR3 totals 14 residues.

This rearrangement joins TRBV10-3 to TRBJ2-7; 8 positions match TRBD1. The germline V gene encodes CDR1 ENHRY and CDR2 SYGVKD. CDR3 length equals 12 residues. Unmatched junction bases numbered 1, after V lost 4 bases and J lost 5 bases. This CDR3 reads CAISAQGDEQYF. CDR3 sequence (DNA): TGTGCCATCAGTGCACAGGGGGACGAGCAGTACTTC.

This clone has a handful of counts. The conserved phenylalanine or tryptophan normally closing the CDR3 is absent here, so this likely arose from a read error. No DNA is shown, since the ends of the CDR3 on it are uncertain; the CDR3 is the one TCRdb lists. The chain's CDR3 is CASGFWTEVGL. The genes are TRBV11-3 and TRBJ1-2; TRBD1, the table's D call, lacks a check against the DNA. Germline CDR1 and CDR2: SGHNT and YENEEA. A total of 11 residues make up the CDR3, ends included.